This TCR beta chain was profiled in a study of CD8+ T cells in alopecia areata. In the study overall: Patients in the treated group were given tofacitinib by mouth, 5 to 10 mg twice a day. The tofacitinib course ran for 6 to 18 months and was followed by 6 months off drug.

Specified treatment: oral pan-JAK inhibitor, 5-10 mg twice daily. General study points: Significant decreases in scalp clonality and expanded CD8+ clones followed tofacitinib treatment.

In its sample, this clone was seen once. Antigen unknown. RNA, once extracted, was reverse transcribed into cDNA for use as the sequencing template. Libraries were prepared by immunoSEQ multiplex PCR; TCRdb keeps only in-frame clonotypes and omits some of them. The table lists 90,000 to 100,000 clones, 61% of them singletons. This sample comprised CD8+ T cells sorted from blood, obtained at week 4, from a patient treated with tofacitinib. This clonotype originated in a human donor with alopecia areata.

The CDR3 reads CASSPLWGSYNSPLHF. CDR3 in DNA: TGTGCCAGCAGCCCGCTCTGGGGCTCCTATAATTCACCCCTCCACTTT. J is TRBJ1-6 and V is TRBV9, with unresolved D. Germline V gene lookup returns CDR1 SGDLS and CDR2 YYNGEE. The CDR3 extends over 16 amino acids. V lost 4 bases, J lost 0 bases, and 11 bases lay in between.